This T cell receptor (beta chain) was captured by sequencing in a study of blood T cells in healthy people across ages (dated by TCRdb to about 2015). A note on the overall study: In model experiments, roughly one uniquely barcoded TCR beta cDNA molecule per two T cells was captured by template switching. Using deep sequencing normalized with unique cDNA molecular identifiers, the study measured how TCR beta repertoire diversity changes with age. The donors were divided into four age groups: young (average around 15 years), middle-aged (roughly 42), aged (about 56) and long-lived (about 84). The study analyzed two additional independent replicas of 1 million unique cDNA reads from the same blood draw for two donors, one aged 18 to 30 and one aged 80 or older. Results and caveats for the whole study, not just this receptor: As age increased, observed TCR beta diversity per million T cells dropped in a roughly linear way, and a significant reduction was already evident by age about 40. Estimates of total diversity based on one million sequenced T cells were considered lower bounds and underestimates. Bulk unsorted PBMC profiling prevented conclusive comparison of naive and antigen-experienced compartments. There was a strong correlation between observed TCR beta diversity and the percentage of naive T cells measured by flow cytometry. Donor CMV infection status was unknown, potentially confounding age-related changes in expanded clonotypes. Compared with the aged group, more naive CD4+ T cells, fewer expanded clones and increased TCR diversity were shown by the long-lived group, suggesting age selection.

To note about this clonotype: This receptor's antigen is unknown. The record has no base qualities; no much larger clone is one base away.

Receptor libraries were prepared by 5' RACE. Instrument used: Illumina HiSeq 2500. A second PCR of about 6 to 11 cycles was performed with a sample-barcoded 5' primer and a J-beta primer mix. A unique molecular identifier was introduced onto each TCR beta cDNA molecule by a template-switch 5' adaptor carrying 12 random nucleotides. Each sample yielded at least 3 million CDR3-containing paired-end reads. First-strand cDNA was synthesized from all RNA with the Mint cDNA synthesis kit, primed by a TRBC-specific oligonucleotide. After uracil-DNA glycosylase treatment, a first 18-cycle PCR used universal primers M1SS and BC2_uni_R on all cDNA. Under the source paper's analysis protocol: Each sample was normalized by randomly selecting 1 million high-quality reads, each carrying a distinct molecular identifier. Instead of being binned into consensus sequences, reads that shared molecular identifiers were thrown out. MiTCR, set to a Q25 quality threshold and the strictest error-elimination algorithm, was used for CDR3 identification, clonotype clustering and error correction. A nonparametric unseen species model with Euler transformation was used to estimate a lower bound on total TCR beta diversity. The public reads were reanalyzed by TCRdb: fastp trimming at Q25, MiXCR alignment, in-frame beta chains only. Rows matching on CDR3 protein sequence are summarized as one entry with the most common DNA and genes. TCRdb's processing, not the authors' own work, is the source of the V and J calls. The sample table lists 750,000 or so distinct CDR3 sequences, 20% to 25% of them with a count of one. 8% to 10% of the sample is held by the ten biggest clonotypes.

CDR1 and CDR2, looked up from the germline V gene, are SGHRS and YFSETQ. The V end gives up 3 bases and the J end 5 bases, leaving 9 bases in the junction not matched to a gene. The CDR3, from cysteine to phenylalanine, totals 15 residues. Only CDR3 DNA remains: 45 bases, in frame from the first base. The donors were 40 or so Caucasian individuals from Russia, aged roughly 6 to 95 years, who were systemically healthy. Each donor gave around 9 milliliters of peripheral blood, collected into EDTA-treated Vacutainer tubes. PBMCs were isolated by Ficoll-Paque density-gradient centrifugation, with at least 6.5 million obtained per sample. Trizol reagent was used to extract total RNA from the PBMCs, yielding at least 6 micrograms per sample. The percentages of naive CD45RAhigh/CD27high T cells were determined by flow cytometry on a PBMC aliquot from every donor. This same sample was also part of a study on T cells of mothers and their children. The second source states: The donors were nine systemically healthy Caucasian individuals, made up of three mothers and their six children. cDNA synthesis used all of the extracted RNA, with approximately 1.4 ug of RNA in each 15 ul reaction. Sample barcodes and 2-4 random nucleotides were added via the M1S primer in the second PCR. More than 8 million TCR beta CDR3 reads were obtained from each mother, and some 3.3 million reads were obtained from each child. Thymic selection shapes the output of TCR recombination in a similar way in related and unrelated pairs, and inherited differences have a minor effect. Normalized repertoire overlap in related mother-child pairs was always slightly higher than in unrelated mother-child pairs, but the difference was never significant. With a sensitivity of about 100 clones per million clonotypes, no persistent microchimeric T cell clones were detected. Deep NGS was used in the study to compare the TCR beta repertoires of mothers and children and to look for features that separate related mother-child pairs from unrelated individuals. Mothers averaged roughly 40 +/- 4 years of age and children averaged roughly 12 +/- 4 years. After adapters were ligated using NEBNext reagents, the libraries underwent 100+100 nt paired-end sequencing on an Illumina HiSeq 2000. To prevent cross-contamination, the mother and child libraries were prepared one month apart and sequenced in separate runs. Each donor had between about 450,000 and 2,300,000 distinct TCR beta clonotypes identified. Naive TCR beta clonotypes were estimated from low-frequency clonotypes matched to each donor's FACS-determined naive share, without sorting.

The rearranged chain carries TRBV5-1 and TRBJ2-5, with 8 middle bases fitting TRBD2. The TCR originated in a boy aged 5-17 years in good health. Source material: blood. CDR3 reads: CASSSEGQREETQYF. The sequenced DNA: TGCGCCAGCAGCTCGGAAGGTCAGCGGGAGGAGACCCAGTACTTC.